This TCR beta chain appears in the sequencing data of a study of cytotoxic CD8 clonotypes in ibrutinib-treated CLL (dated by TCRdb to the early 2020s). Regarding the complete study: The cohort included more than 14 treatment-naive and 11 relapsed/refractory patients; about 18 were IGHV unmutated. Responses were partial in 25 or so patients and complete in 2; after median approximately 66 months follow-up, some 14 stayed in remission and roughly twelve progressed. Samples at response were collected after a median of around twelve months of treatment, with a range of 6 to 36 months. An average of 255,043 productive templates and roughly 94,000 productive rearrangements was obtained per sample. Of the approximately 90 people in the trial, around 24 had longitudinal samples available. Cryopreserved peripheral blood mononuclear cells were obtained prior to treatment, at the time of response, and at either disease progression or sustained remission. Broad study findings and their caveats: Public clonotypes were rare and either shrank or stayed stable during treatment, and the rise in clonality at ibrutinib response reflected expansion of private clonotypes. At ibrutinib response clonality went up, during sustained remission it held steady, and at progression it dropped back toward baseline. Baseline clonality was found to be higher than that of age-matched healthy donors and was strongly correlated with circulating CD8+ T-cell counts. Sampling times were not matched between sustained-remission and progressing patients, and lymph node repertoires were not studied.

Each clonotype received, on average, around 9.6x coverage in deep resolution sequencing performed on a MiSeq, where the target depth lay between 1 in 1 million and 1 in 200,000 T cells. The immunoSEQ hsTCRB Kit was used to generate TCR beta libraries. In the paper's pipeline: Data were analyzed with ImmunoSEQ Data Assistant and ImmunoSEQ Analyzer, with V, D and J genes assigned per IMGT definitions. Clonality, with values ranging from 0 to 1, was calculated as one minus the normalized Shannon entropy of productive rearrangement frequencies. Only overrepresented clonotypes making up at least 0.05% of each patient's repertoire were included in the public clonotype analysis. Some twelve age-matched healthy donor repertoires from immuneACCESS were used as controls for clonality. Imported from immuneACCESS, the table was reduced by TCRdb to in-frame sequences with V and J called. These copies leave out some clones; in studies compared against another copy, an unresolved V gene accounts for under half, and the cause of the remainder is not known. That table supplies the V and J calls and clone size; D and trimming were determined from the DNA. In all, the sample holds approximately 16,000 clones, and over 60% of those were seen once. The ten largest clones represent about an eighth of the sample.

For TCR beta library preparation, roughly 2 micrograms of genomic DNA were extracted from the cryopreserved PBMCs. Longitudinal blood samples from CLL patients on ibrutinib monotherapy were analyzed using high-throughput TCR beta sequencing. The patients took part in an open-label, single-center phase 2 trial of ibrutinib monotherapy. As regards this clone: The clone's antigen remains unknown. No base qualities exist here, and no much larger clone lies one base off it.

This sequence was found in a human donor with chronic lymphocytic leukemia. The specimen was PBMCs, collected before ibrutinib treatment.

DNA sequence: TGTGCCAGCAGTTATATCCGGGAGGACGGCTACACCTTC. This translates into CASSYIREDGYTF. The chain uses TRBV6-6 and TRBJ1-2; there is no confident call for the D gene. From cysteine to phenylalanine, the CDR3 is 13 amino acids long. Only CDR3 DNA is held: 39 bases, read in frame from base 1. V is clipped by 3 bases and J by 8 bases, and the sequence between their germline boundaries is 13 bases long. Reading the germline V gene (reference sequence) gives CDR1 MNHNY and CDR2 SVGAGI.